This T cell receptor beta chain appears in the sequencing data of a study of blood T cell repertoires in COVID-19. Unmatched junction bases numbered 8, after V lost 6 bases and J lost 1 base. Germline V gene sequence: CDR1 LGHDT, CDR2 YNNKEL (reference sequence). The length of the CDR3 is 15 residues. Generated by immunoSEQ multiplex PCR, the TCRdb table keeps only in-frame clones and is missing some. The sample yields about 400,000 clones, 88% seen once. The chain joins TRBV3-1 (or the pseudogene TRBV3-2) to TRBJ1-1, with 7 bases matching TRBD1. This clonotype originated in a middle-aged woman with acute COVID-19. Material: PBMCs or T cells enriched from blood (not recorded which). CDR3 sequence (DNA): TGTGCCAGCAGTCCCACCGGGACAGCGAACACTGAAGCTTTCTTT. This sequence encodes CASSPTGTANTEAFF.